Listed below are T cell receptor beta chains from one sample, sequenced in a study of PD-1 blockade in classical Hodgkin lymphoma. Using immunoSEQ multiplex PCR, the repertoire was profiled, and TCRdb retains in-frame clones only, with some absent. The sample consists of 5,000 to 8,000 clones, 70% to 80% of them appearing once. Specimen: peripheral blood mononuclear cells (PBMCs), collected at baseline. The receptors here all came from a human donor with classical Hodgkin lymphoma. Each CDR3 is given with its conserved first and last residue. Fields, in order: D gene, V gene, J gene, clone size, CDR3 DNA, CDR3 protein. A D gene is named only where the DNA matches it firmly. A clone size is listed for some rows: how often the clone was seen (once, few, many), or a class if it is expanded.

D: -
V: TRBV5-1
J: TRBJ2-3
size: -
DNA: TGCGCCAGCAGTCGAAATTATGGGAAGGCAGATACGCAGTATTTT
CDR3: CASSRNYGKADTQYF

D: TRBD2
V: TRBV30
J: TRBJ2-5
size: -
DNA: TGTGCCTGGAGTGGGGGACTAGGGGAGACCCAGTACTTC
CDR3: CAWSGGLGETQYF

D: -
V: TRBV27
J: TRBJ1-2
size: -
DNA: TGTGCCAGCTCCCAAGGGTTTTCCGACAACTATGGCTACACCTTC
CDR3: CASSQGFSDNYGYTF

D: -
V: TRBV6-4
J: TRBJ2-2
size: -
DNA: TGTGCCAGCAGTACTAGGTACACCGGGGAGCTGTTTTTT
CDR3: CASSTRYTGELFF

D: -
V: TRBV19
J: TRBJ2-2
size: -
DNA: TGTGCCAGTAGTATAGTCAAGCGGGAGCTGTTTTTT
CDR3: CASSIVKRELFF

D: -
V: TRBV28
J: TRBJ1-4
size: -
DNA: TGTGCCAGCAGTTTCTCAGGGTCAACTAATGAAAAACTGTTTTTT
CDR3: CASSFSGSTNEKLFF

D: TRBD2
V: TRBV13
J: TRBJ2-7
size: -
DNA: TGTGCCAGCAGCACTGGAACCGGGGGACTAGCGGGCTACTACGAGCAGTACTTC
CDR3: CASSTGTGGLAGYYEQYF

D: -
V: TRBV6-1
J: TRBJ2-3
size: -
DNA: TGTGCCAGCAGTGGAAGACAGAGCACAGATACGCAGTATTTT
CDR3: CASSGRQSTDTQYF

D: -
V: TRBV25-1
J: TRBJ2-3
size: -
DNA: TGTGCCAGCAGTGAGACGGGGGGCTCACGGGGAGATACGCAGTATTTT
CDR3: CASSETGGSRGDTQYF

D: TRBD1
V: TRBV30
J: TRBJ2-7
size: -
DNA: TGTGCCTGGCGTCGGACAGGGGACTCCTACGAGCAGTACTTC
CDR3: CAWRRTGDSYEQYF

D: TRBD2
V: TRBV30
J: TRBJ2-2
size: -
DNA: TGTGCCTGGAGTCCAACCAGGGGGGTTAGCGGGAGAGGCACCGGGGAGCTGTTTTTT
CDR3: CAWSPTRGVSGRGTGELFF

D: -
V: TRBV27
J: TRBJ2-1
size: -
DNA: TGTGCCAGCAGTTTAATGGCGGGGCCCTACAATGAGCAGTTCTTC
CDR3: CASSLMAGPYNEQFF

D: TRBD2
V: TRBV9
J: TRBJ2-3
size: -
DNA: TGTGCCAGCAGCGTAGGCGGGAGGACATCAGATACGCAGTATTTT
CDR3: CASSVGGRTSDTQYF

D: -
V: TRBV7-9
J: TRBJ1-1
size: -
DNA: TGTGCCAGCAGCGTACTTACGGGGGCAGGGAACACTGAAGCTTTCTTT
CDR3: CASSVLTGAGNTEAFF

D: TRBD1
V: TRBV19
J: TRBJ1-2
size: -
DNA: TGTGCCAGTAGTCCCCCGACAGGGATAGGAGTCTATGGCTACACCTTC
CDR3: CASSPPTGIGVYGYTF

D: TRBD2
V: TRBV5-1
J: TRBJ2-1
size: -
DNA: TGCGCCAGCAGGACTAGCCGAACGACTAGCTCCTACAATGAGCAGTTCTTC
CDR3: CASRTSRTTSSYNEQFF

D: TRBD1
V: TRBV9
J: TRBJ2-7
size: few
DNA: TGTGCCAGCAGCGGACAGGGAGACTACGAGCAGTACTTC
CDR3: CASSGQGDYEQYF

D: -
V: TRBV5-1
J: TRBJ2-7
size: -
DNA: TGCGCCAGCAGCGCGATAAGGACTGATCGTTCCTACGAGCAGTACTTC
CDR3: CASSAIRTDRSYEQYF

D: -
V: TRBV6-1
J: TRBJ2-7
size: -
DNA: TGTGCCAGCAGTGACAAAAGCGAGCAGTACTTC
CDR3: CASSDKSEQYF

D: -
V: TRBV25-1
J: TRBJ2-7
size: -
DNA: TGTGCCAGCAGTGAACCATTTCCCGGGACCCCCTTTAACTTC
CDR3: CASSEPFPGTPFNF

D: TRBD1
V: TRBV4-2
J: TRBJ2-7
size: -
DNA: TGTGCCAGCAGTCAAGAAGGAGACAGGGGGCCTAAGCAGTACTTC
CDR3: CASSQEGDRGPKQYF

D: TRBD2
V: TRBV28
J: TRBJ2-5
size: medium-sized
DNA: TGTGCCAGCAGTATGCGGGAGGGCCGACAGACCCAGTACTTC
CDR3: CASSMREGRQTQYF

D: -
V: TRBV6-5
J: TRBJ1-1
size: -
DNA: TGTGCCAGCAGTTACTCCGATTTTGAAGCTTTCTTT
CDR3: CASSYSDFEAFF

D: TRBD2
V: TRBV2
J: TRBJ2-1
size: -
DNA: TGTGCCGGCAATGAAGCGGGAGCGCGGAATGAGCAGTTCTTC
CDR3: CAGNEAGARNEQFF

D: -
V: TRBV7-2
J: TRBJ2-3
size: -
DNA: TGTGCCAGCAGCCCCGTGTTCGCTGATACGCAGTATTTT
CDR3: CASSPVFADTQYF

D: TRBD2
V: TRBV6-1
J: TRBJ2-4
size: -
DNA: TGTGCCAGCAGTCTCCAACGGGGGGGCATTCAGTACTTC
CDR3: CASSLQRGGIQYF

D: -
V: TRBV7-9
J: TRBJ2-1
size: once
DNA: TGTGCCAGCAGTTTCCTAAATTCCAATGAGCAGTTCTTC
CDR3: CASSFLNSNEQFF

D: -
V: TRBV19
J: TRBJ2-5
size: -
DNA: TGTGCCAGTAGGCAATCTGGAGAGACCCAGTACTTC
CDR3: CASRQSGETQYF

D: -
V: TRBV28
J: TRBJ2-2
size: -
DNA: TGTGCCAGCAACCTGGGACAACCCACCTCCGCCGGGGAGCTGTTTTTT
CDR3: CASNLGQPTSAGELFF